The next 13 T cell receptor beta chains were all read from a single sample in a study of glioma-infiltrating T cells after dendritic cell vaccination. Produced via immunoSEQ multiplex PCR; TCRdb's table is partial and in-frame only. The sample includes fewer than 110,000 clones, 75% to 85% seen only once; the top ten take roughly 12%. The sequences come from blood, collected before dendritic cell vaccination. Every receptor here comes from a human donor with glioblastoma.

V and J are TRBV7-2 and TRBJ2-3, with no clear D. Trimming stripped 1 base from V and 8 bases from J, with 10 bases between. This CDR3 comprises 13 residues. Looked up from germline, CDR1 is SGHTA and CDR2 is FQGNSA. The DNA of the CDR3 is TGTGCCAGCAGCTTAGAAGTGCCGCGTACGCAGTATTTT. Translating gives CASSLEVPRTQYF.

This sequence joins TRBV5-6 and TRBJ2-5, with a weak D call TRBD1 (6 bases). Trimming removed 2 bases from V and 4 bases from J, with 9 bases in between. In germline, CDR1 is SGHDT, CDR2 YYEEEE. This CDR3 region has 13 residues. CDR3: CASSFQGSETQYF. CDR3 in DNA: TGTGCCAGCAGCTTTCAGGGGTCAGAGACCCAGTACTTC.

This chain links TRBV28 with TRBJ2-1, with 11 positions matching TRBD2. This CDR3 spans 15 amino acids. Germline V gene lookup returns CDR1 MDHEN and CDR2 SYDVKM. With 2 bases clipped from V and 5 bases from J, the junction kept 2 bases outside the gene matches. This CDR3 is CASSLPSGGHNEQFF. The CDR3 region has the DNA TGTGCCAGCAGTTTACCTAGCGGGGGGCACAATGAGCAGTTCTTC.

This CDR3 reads CATSRGSPGGRETQYF. CDR3 in DNA: TGTGCCACCAGCAGAGGCTCCCCGGGTGGGAGGGAGACCCAGTACTTC. The V call is TRBV15, the J call TRBJ2-5, with D maybe TRBD2 (6 bases). CDR1 and CDR2 (germline): LNHNV, YYDKDF (reference sequence). V dropped 1 base and J dropped 5 bases, with 17 bases sitting between them. The CDR3 has 16 amino acids. Using reference TRBV15 and TRBJ2-5 for the parts outside the CDR3, the full variable domain is DAMVIQNPRYQVTQFGKPVTLSCSQTLNHNVMYWYQQKSSQAPKLLFHYYDKDFNNEADTPDNFQSRRPNTSFCFLDIRSPGLGDTAMYLCATSRGSPGGRETQYFGPGTRLLVL.

This clone was counted a single time. This chain uses TRBV15 with TRBJ2-7, with TRBD2 matching 10 bases. Germline CDR1 is LNHNV and CDR2 is YYDKDF (reference sequence). This CDR3 is 16 amino acids long. The ends lost 2 bases at V and 1 base at J; junction bases unmatched: 5. The CDR3 DNA sequence: TGTGCCACCAGCAGACTAGCGGGGGAAGCATCCTACGAGCAGTACTTC. Translated, it gives CATSRLAGEASYEQYF.

The rearrangement links TRBV19 to TRBJ2-6, with TRBD1 matching 7 bases. V gave up 9 bases and J gave up 10 bases; unmatched junction bases: 15. The CDR3 is 15 amino acids. The germline gives CDR1 LNHDA, CDR2 SQIVND (reference sequence). The CDR3 here is CASSSSVRQGNVLTF. CDR3 in DNA: TGTGCCAGCTCTAGTAGTGTGCGACAGGGTAACGTCCTGACTTTC.

V and J are TRBV6-1 and TRBJ2-3, with 8 bases that match TRBD2. The CDR3 has 15 amino acids. CDR1 is MNHNS, CDR2 SASEGT, per germline. V lost 1 base and J lost 6; bases outside the gene matches: 6. The CDR3 region has the DNA TGTGCCAGCAGTGAAGGCCCGGGACTAGGGGATACGCAGTATTTT. This encodes CASSEGPGLGDTQYF.

This clone has only a few counts. The rearrangement links TRBV6-1 to TRBJ2-1; 8 bases fit TRBD2. The V and J ends lost 6 bases and 6 bases, in that order; junction bases with no gene match: 10. Germline V gene lookup returns CDR1 MNHNS and CDR2 SASEGT. The CDR3 loop spans 15 amino acids. In nucleotides, the CDR3 is TGTGCCAGCAGATACCTTCCGGGGGGGCTCAATGAGCAGTTCTTC. This gives the protein CASRYLPGGLNEQFF.

The chain links TRBV16 to TRBJ1-2; D is undetermined. This CDR3 is 16 amino acids long. Looked up from germline, CDR1 is KGHSY and CDR2 is FQNENV. V was pared by 4 bases and J by 2 bases, with 17 bases between. The CDR3 loop is CASSLISEGWNYGYTF. CDR3 in DNA: TGTGCCAGCAGCCTAATTTCTGAGGGTTGGAACTATGGCTACACCTTC.

V usage is TRBV11-2 and J usage is TRBJ1-5; weak D call: TRBD1 (6 bases). The CDR3 loop spans 14 amino acids. Germline CDR1 is SGHAT and CDR2 is FQNNGV. Trimming stripped 3 bases from V and 1 base from J, with 7 bases between. The CDR3 loop reads CASSLTGSNQPQHF. The CDR3 DNA reads TGTGCCAGCAGCTTGACAGGCAGCAATCAGCCCCAGCATTTT.

CDR3 residues: CASSQTGGGPEAFF. As DNA, the CDR3 is TGTGCCAGCAGCCAAACAGGGGGCGGCCCCGAAGCTTTCTTT. The chain is built from TRBV6-6 and TRBJ1-1, with 9 nucleotides matching TRBD1. This CDR3 has 14 amino acids. Germline V gives CDR1 MNHNY, CDR2 SVGAGI (reference sequence). The trim removed 6 bases at V and 8 bases at J, leaving 10 bases unmatched.

The rearrangement joins TRBV5-1 to TRBJ2-5; 10 bases agree with TRBD1. The closer fit of TRBJ2-7 to the DNA end suggests the J call may be wrong. Looked up from germline, CDR1 is SGHRS and CDR2 is YFSETQ. The CDR3 spans 16 residues. The CDR3 spells CASSLGQPDRGSEQYF. The CDR3 coding sequence is TGCGCCAGCAGCTTGGGTCAGCCGGACAGGGGGAGCGAGCAGTACTTC.

The chain couples TRBV28 to TRBJ2-7; the D gene is possibly TRBD1 (5 bases). Germline loops: CDR1 MDHEN, CDR2 SYDVKM. This CDR3 spans 13 amino acids. V shed 8 bases and J shed 0 bases, with 11 bases lying between them. Here the CDR3 DNA reads TGTGCCAGCTTTTCAGGGAACTCCTACGAGCAGTACTTC. Translated, it gives CASFSGNSYEQYF.